One sample yielded the 4 T cell receptor beta chains listed below, sequenced in a study of CD8+ T cells in alopecia areata. Sequencing used cDNA as its template, made by extracting RNA and reverse transcribing it. Data came from immunoSEQ multiplex PCR; TCRdb stores just in-frame clones and leaves some out. The sample records about 150,000 clones, less than 70% being singletons. Treatment in this sample: oral pan-JAK inhibitor, 5-10 mg twice daily. This specimen was CD8+ T cells sorted from blood, taken at week 4, from a patient treated with tofacitinib. These TCRs come from a human donor with alopecia areata.

This clone was seen a handful of times. The chain couples TRBV29-1 to TRBJ2-5; unclear D gene. From germline, CDR1 is SQVTM and CDR2 ANQGSEA. This CDR3 has 12 residues. Trimming pared 5 bases from V and 1 base from J, leaving 8 bases between. CDR3 residues: CSVMGTQETQYF. CDR3 DNA sequence: TGCAGCGTTATGGGAACCCAAGAGACCCAGTACTTC.

The chain links TRBV27 to TRBJ2-1, with D perhaps matching TRBD1 (6 bases). V was cut by 3 bases and J by 7 bases, with 10 bases left in between. This CDR3 comprises 13 residues. Germline CDR1 and CDR2: MNHEY and SMNVEV (reference sequence). The DNA for the CDR3 is TGTGCCAGCAGTTTGAACAGGGCGAATGAGCAGTTCTTC. It codes for CASSLNRANEQFF.

The gene calls are TRBV7-9 and TRBJ1-1; D ambiguous. Germline CDR1 reads SEHNR; CDR2 reads FQNEAQ (reference sequence). V lost 5 bases and J lost 5, with 18 bases in between. This CDR3 region has 15 residues. CDR3 residues: CASSTLGSERTEAFF. CDR3 bases: TGTGCCAGCAGCACCCTAGGCAGTGAACGGACTGAAGCTTTCTTT.

This clone has a handful of counts. This chain uses TRBV13 with TRBJ1-1; no reliable D call. Germline V gene data show CDR1 as PRHDT and CDR2 as FYEKMQ (reference sequence). The CDR3 is made up of 12 amino acids. V shed 6 bases and J shed 4 bases, with 9 bases lying between them. This chain's CDR3 is CASSSEGTEAFF. The CDR3, as DNA: TGTGCCAGCAGTTCAGAAGGCACTGAAGCTTTCTTT.